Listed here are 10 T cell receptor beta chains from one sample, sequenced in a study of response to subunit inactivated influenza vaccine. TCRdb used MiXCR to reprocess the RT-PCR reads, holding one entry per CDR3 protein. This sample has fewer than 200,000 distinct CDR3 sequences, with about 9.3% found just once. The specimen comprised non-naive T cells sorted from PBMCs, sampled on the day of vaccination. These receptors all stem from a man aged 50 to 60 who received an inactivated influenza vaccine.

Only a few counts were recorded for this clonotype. For the CDR3, the DNA is TGTGCCACCAGCAGAGCTACAGGACAGCAGTACTTC. This sequence encodes CATSRATGQQYF. V usage is TRBV15 and J usage is TRBJ2-7; D is possibly TRBD1 (5 bases). This CDR3 contains 12 residues. Germline assignment: CDR1 LNHNV and CDR2 YYDKDF (reference sequence). Trimming left V 1 base short and J 8 bases short, with 9 bases between.

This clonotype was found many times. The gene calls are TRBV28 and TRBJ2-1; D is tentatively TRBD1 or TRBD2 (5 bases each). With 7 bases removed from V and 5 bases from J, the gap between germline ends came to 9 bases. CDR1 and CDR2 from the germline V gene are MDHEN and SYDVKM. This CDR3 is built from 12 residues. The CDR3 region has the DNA TGTGCCAGCAACGGGGCGAACAATGAGCAGTTCTTC. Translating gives CASNGANNEQFF.

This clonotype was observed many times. CDR3 protein: CASSTRAEMMVETQYF. The CDR3 coding sequence is TGTGCCAGCAGCACCCGAGCGGAGATGATGGTGGAGACCCAGTACTTC. The chain combines TRBV7-8 with TRBJ2-5, with D tentatively TRBD2 (5 bases). V shed 5 bases and J shed 5 bases, with 21 bases lying between them. This CDR3 comprises 16 residues. The V gene's germline CDR1 is SGHVS and CDR2 FQNEAQ. The variable domain in full, with the rest retrieved from reference TRBV7-8 and TRBJ2-5, is GAGVSQSPRYKVAKRGQDVALRCDPISGHVSLFWYQQALGQGPEFLTYFQNEAQLDKSGLPSDRFFAERPEGSVSTLKIQRTQQEDSAVYLCASSTRAEMMVETQYFGPGTRLLVL.

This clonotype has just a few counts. The CDR3 spells CASSPHPGRVGELFF. Here the CDR3 DNA reads TGTGCCAGCAGCCCCCATCCAGGGAGGGTCGGGGAGCTGTTTTTT. V and J are TRBV7-9 and TRBJ2-2, with TRBD2 matching over 7 bases. The CDR3 contains 15 residues. Trimming took 5 bases from V and 7 from J; bases not matched to a gene: 10. Germline V gives CDR1 SEHNR, CDR2 FQNEAQ (reference sequence). Variable domain in full (rest from reference TRBV7-9 and TRBJ2-2): DTGVSQNPRHKITKRGQNVTFRCDPISEHNRLYWYRQTLGQGPEFLTYFQNEAQLEKSRLLSDRFSAERPKGSFSTLEIQRTEQGDSAMYLCASSPHPGRVGELFFGEGSRLTVL.

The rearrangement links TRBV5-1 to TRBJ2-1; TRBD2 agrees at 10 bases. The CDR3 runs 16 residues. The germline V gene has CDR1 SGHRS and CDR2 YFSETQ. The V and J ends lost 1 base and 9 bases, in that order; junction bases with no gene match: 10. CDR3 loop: CASSLKLAGVFIEQFF. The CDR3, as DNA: TGCGCCAGCAGCTTGAAGCTAGCGGGAGTTTTTATTGAGCAGTTCTTC.

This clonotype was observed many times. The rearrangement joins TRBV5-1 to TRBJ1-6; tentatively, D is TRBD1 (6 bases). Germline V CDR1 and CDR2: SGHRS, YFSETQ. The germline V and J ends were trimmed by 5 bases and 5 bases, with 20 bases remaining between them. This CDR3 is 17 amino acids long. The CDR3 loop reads CASSSTPGQRNNSPLHF. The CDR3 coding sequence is TGCGCCAGCAGTTCTACTCCCGGACAGCGGAATAATTCACCCCTCCACTTT.

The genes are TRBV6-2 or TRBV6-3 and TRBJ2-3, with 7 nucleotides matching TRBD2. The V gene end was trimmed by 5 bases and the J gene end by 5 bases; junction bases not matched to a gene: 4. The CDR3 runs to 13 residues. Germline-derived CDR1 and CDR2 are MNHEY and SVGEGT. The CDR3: CASSQTSLDTQYF. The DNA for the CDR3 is TGTGCCAGCAGTCAGACTAGCTTAGATACGCAGTATTTT.

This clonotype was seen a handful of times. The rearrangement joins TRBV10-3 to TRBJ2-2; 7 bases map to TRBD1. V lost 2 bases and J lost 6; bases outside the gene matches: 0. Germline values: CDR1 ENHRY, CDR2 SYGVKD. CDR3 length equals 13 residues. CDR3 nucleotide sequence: TGTGCCATCAGTGAGGACAGGGCCGGGGAGCTGTTTTTT. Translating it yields CAISEDRAGELFF.

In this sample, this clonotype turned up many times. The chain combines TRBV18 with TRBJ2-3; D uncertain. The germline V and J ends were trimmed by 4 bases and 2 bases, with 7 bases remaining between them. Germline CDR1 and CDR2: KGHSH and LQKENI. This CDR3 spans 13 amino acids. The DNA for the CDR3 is TGTGCCAGCTCACTCACAAACACAGATACGCAGTATTTT. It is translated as CASSLTNTDTQYF. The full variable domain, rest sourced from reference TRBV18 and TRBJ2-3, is NAGVMQNPRHLVRRRGQEARLRCSPMKGHSHVYWYRQLPEEGLKFMVYLQKENIIDESGMPKERFSAEFPKEGPSILRIQQVVRGDSAAYFCASSLTNTDTQYFGPGTRLTVL.

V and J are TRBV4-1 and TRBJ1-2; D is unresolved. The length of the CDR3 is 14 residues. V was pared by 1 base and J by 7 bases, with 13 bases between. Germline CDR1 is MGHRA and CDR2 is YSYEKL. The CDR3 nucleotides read TGCGCCAGCAGCCAAGTAATCAGTCTTGCTGGCTACACCTTC. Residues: CASSQVISLAGYTF.